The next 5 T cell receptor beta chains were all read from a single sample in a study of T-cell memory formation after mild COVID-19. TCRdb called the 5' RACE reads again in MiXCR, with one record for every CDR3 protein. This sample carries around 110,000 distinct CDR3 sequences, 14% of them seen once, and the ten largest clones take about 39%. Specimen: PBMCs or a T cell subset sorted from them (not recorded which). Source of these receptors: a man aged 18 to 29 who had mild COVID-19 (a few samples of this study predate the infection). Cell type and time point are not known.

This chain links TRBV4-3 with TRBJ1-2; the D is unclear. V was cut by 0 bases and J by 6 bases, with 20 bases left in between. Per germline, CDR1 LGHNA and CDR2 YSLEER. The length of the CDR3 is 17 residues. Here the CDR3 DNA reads TGCGCCAGCAGCCAAGACCCGGTCCAGATCTCCTTTGATGGCTACACCTTC. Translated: CASSQDPVQISFDGYTF.

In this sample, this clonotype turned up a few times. CDR3 sequence: CASSDRRGGTYEQYF. The CDR3 nucleotides read TGTGCCAGCAGTGATCGTCGGGGAGGGACCTACGAGCAGTACTTC. V is TRBV25-1 and J is TRBJ2-7, with 7 nucleotides matching TRBD2. This CDR3 has 15 residues. V lost 3 bases, J lost 2 bases, and 7 bases stayed unmatched. Germline V lookup: CDR1 MGHDK, CDR2 SYGVNS.

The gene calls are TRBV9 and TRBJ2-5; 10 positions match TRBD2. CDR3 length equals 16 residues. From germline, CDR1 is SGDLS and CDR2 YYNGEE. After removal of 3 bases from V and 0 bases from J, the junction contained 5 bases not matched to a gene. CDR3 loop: CASSGLAGAYQETQYF. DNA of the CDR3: TGTGCCAGCAGCGGCCTAGCGGGGGCGTACCAAGAGACCCAGTACTTC.

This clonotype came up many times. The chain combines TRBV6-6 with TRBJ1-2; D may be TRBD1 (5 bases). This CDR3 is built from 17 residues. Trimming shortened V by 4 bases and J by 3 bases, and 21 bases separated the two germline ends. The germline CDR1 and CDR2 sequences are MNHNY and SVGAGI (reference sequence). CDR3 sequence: CASSSHRDLRRDYGYTF. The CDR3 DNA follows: TGTGCCAGCAGTTCCCACCGGGACCTCAGAAGGGACTATGGCTACACCTTC.

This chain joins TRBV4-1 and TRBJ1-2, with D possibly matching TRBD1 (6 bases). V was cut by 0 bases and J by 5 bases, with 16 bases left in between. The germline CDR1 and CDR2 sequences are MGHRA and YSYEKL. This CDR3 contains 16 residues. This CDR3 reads CASSQDMAGVGYGYTF. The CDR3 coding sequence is TGCGCCAGCAGCCAAGATATGGCAGGGGTTGGATATGGCTACACCTTC.